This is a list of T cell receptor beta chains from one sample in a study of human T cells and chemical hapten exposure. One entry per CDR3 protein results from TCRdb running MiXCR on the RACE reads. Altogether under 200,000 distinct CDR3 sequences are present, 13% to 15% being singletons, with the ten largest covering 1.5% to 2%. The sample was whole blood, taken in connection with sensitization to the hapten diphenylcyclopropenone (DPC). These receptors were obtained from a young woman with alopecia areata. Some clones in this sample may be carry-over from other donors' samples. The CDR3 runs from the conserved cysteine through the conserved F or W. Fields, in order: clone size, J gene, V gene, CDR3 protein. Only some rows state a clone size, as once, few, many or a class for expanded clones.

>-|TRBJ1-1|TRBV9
CASSRDRTNTEAFF
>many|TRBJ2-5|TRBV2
CASSEVGLAGSKETQYF
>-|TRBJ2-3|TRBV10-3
CAIRSSPGLAADTQYF
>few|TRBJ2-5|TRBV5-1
CASMPPGMETQYF
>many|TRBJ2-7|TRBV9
CASSSGQTYEQYF
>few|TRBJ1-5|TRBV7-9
CASSPLLSNQPQHF
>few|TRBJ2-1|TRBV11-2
CASSSSGGPAGNEQFF
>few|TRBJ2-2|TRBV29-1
CSVSAESIRPSGTGELFF
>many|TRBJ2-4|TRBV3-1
CASSQGDRAKNIQYF
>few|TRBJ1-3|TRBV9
CASGMASSGNTIYF